This T cell receptor beta chain was sequenced during a study of cytomegalovirus exposure and HLA in healthy donors (TCRdb year 2017). General notes on the study: An earlier analysis of several hundred of the donors reported approximately 290 Gb of sequence data and about 100 million unique TCR beta sequences from 150 million to 200 million T cells. A later genetic analysis used genome-wide SNP genotypes for about 65% of the roughly 670 donors, treating that subset as a discovery cohort. The study combined high-throughput TCR immunosequencing, statistical association of individual TCRs with disease status, and machine learning to predict cytomegalovirus infection status. Roughly 300 gigabases of sequencing data and approximately 91 million unique TCR sequences made up an early release that covered around 640 HLA-typed donors. The study aimed to test whether cataloging public T cell receptors could reveal signatures of past pathogen exposure. Using immunosequencing, the study profiled T cell repertoires from 550 to 750 subjects and related those repertoires to cytomegalovirus serostatus. In an earlier analysis of roughly 600 of the donors, high-throughput TCR beta sequencing was used to judge whether each TCR beta V gene segment behaved as functional or pseudogenic. Class I and class II HLA loci were covered by the typing at four-digit resolution. Along with the approximately 670-subject first cohort, a separate validation cohort of about 110 different subjects was used. The number of typed donors differed by locus: about 629-640 for A, B, C, DRB1 and DQB1; 500 to 550 for DQA1; approximately 610 for DPA1; and roughly 450 for DPB1. Four or five DR-DQ haplotypes were handled as single units for association and clustering because linkage in the cohort was strong. Of the roughly 400 genotyped donors, 81% fell in the genetic ancestry cluster associated with self-reported Caucasian donors. To study patterns of TCR occurrence, a later analysis re-analyzed previously published TCR beta repertoires from under 750 donors and added high-resolution HLA genotyping. Across approximately 400 genotyped donors of the cohort, an average of roughly 250,000 unique TCR beta nucleotide sequences per donor were sequenced, and roughly 20% of those sequences were non-productive. Rather than using new phenotypic data, the later analysis identified candidate immune exposures from TCR beta sequences and from how often those sequences occurred across donors. Donor age, sex, ethnicity and CMV serostatus were compiled alongside the repertoire data. Every discovery cohort repertoire had been produced on one sequencing platform. Paper-wide results and their limitations: Most TCR sequences were seen in very few donors, while some public TCRs were found in many individuals. In an earlier analysis of fewer than 750 of the donors, most TCR beta V segments were observed in productive rearrangements about 87% or about 30% of the time, broadly matching IMGT annotations. Several of the top co-occurrence clusters appeared to be linked to parvovirus B19, influenza, CMV and Epstein-Barr virus, according to a later analysis. When HLA alleles, especially DR and DQ, strongly co-occurred, TCR associations were difficult to assign to individual alleles. In both the original and validation cohorts, the classifier was reported to diagnose cytomegalovirus status with high specificity and sensitivity. Immune exposure information for the cohort was limited to CMV serostatus. The authors suggested that the approach could potentially be extended to other disease states and immunological phenotypes. Compared with equally common non-associated chains, HLA-associated TCR beta chains in a later analysis were more clonally expanded and had lower generation probabilities. Because HLA typing was unavailable for some donors at each locus, only the typed subset was used in association tests. A later analysis associated 15,000 to 20,000 TCR beta sequences with specific HLA alleles at a false discovery rate of 0.05. This cohort had only TCR beta chains sequenced, and the lack of alpha or paired-chain data limited which features could be detected. The study listed approximately 150 TCR beta chains as associated with cytomegalovirus. Some IMGT-functional V segments, including TRBV6-2 and TRBV6-3, could not be distinguished by the 87-base-pair reads and were therefore excluded. According to a later analysis, TCR association rates differed among HLA loci, with DRB1 alleles showing the most associated TCRs and HLA-C alleles showing the fewest. In a later genetic analysis, a missense DCLRE1C variant was associated with V-gene and J-gene trimming of TCR beta chains, and the association was replicated in an independent cohort. The earlier analysis of nearly 600 of the donors excluded fewer than 20 rarely observed V segments, including chromosome 9 orphons, because counts were too low. Correlated functional status among segregating V segments might reflect linkage disequilibrium, but an unknown experimental factor could not be ruled out. Compared with the roughly 710-donor mean, donors in an Asian-associated ancestry cluster had fewer N-insertions in productive TCRs, according to a later genetic analysis. A few of the identified cytomegalovirus-associated TCR beta chains were confirmed in vitro to be specific for cytomegalovirus antigens. A group of highly shared sequence variants was considered likely to be a technical artifact of the sequencing pipeline. A further reported finding was that TCR beta sequences accurately predicted the HLA-A and HLA-B alleles for most subjects in the first cohort. According to a later analysis, most CMV-associated TCR beta chains appeared to be HLA-restricted, and the HLA associations seemed to be driven largely by CMV exposure. The presence/absence analyses assumed that sequencing depth was roughly uniform across donors, and that assumption may not be true.

The V end loses 1 base and the J end loses 11 bases, and a stretch of 11 bases separates them. Reading from cysteine to phenylalanine, the CDR3 counts 12 amino acids. The CDR3 DNA has 36 bases and is translated from base 1. From the germline V gene, CDR1 is SGHVS and CDR2 is FNYEAQ. Library method: the immunoSEQ multiplex PCR assay. For the multiplex PCR, a mixture combining 60 forward primers for TCR Vbeta segments and 13 reverse primers for TCR Jbeta segments was used. A multiplex PCR assay on genomic DNA amplified the CDR3 region of rearranged TCR beta genes. The amplified TCR beta libraries were sequenced on the Illumina HiSeq System as 87-base-pair reads. In the source study's methods: A later analysis counted approximately 74 million unique TCR beta chains across the 550 to 750 repertoires, and about 10 million of these chains were shared by at least two donors. Raw reads were error-corrected and collapsed into unique sequences with a nearest-neighbor algorithm that merged closely related sequences to remove PCR and sequencing errors. To assign V, D and J gene segments, CDR3 sequences were aligned to IMGT reference sequences. For a sequence to be retained, at least a six-nucleotide match to both a V gene segment and a J gene segment was required. A rearrangement was called productive if the CDR3 had no stop codons and remained in frame with V and J, and every other rearrangement was called non-productive. CDR3 was defined according to IMGT convention as the region running from the second conserved V-encoded cysteine to the conserved J-encoded phenylalanine. Sequences without an unambiguous match to a single V gene segment were excluded from the earlier analysis of 500 to 700 of the donors. An earlier analysis of 550 to 650 of the donors classified V segments as functional when productive rearrangements were above 56.7% and as segregating when the standard deviation between donors was above 5%. A statistical classification framework was built for diagnosing cytomegalovirus status from the catalog of TCR beta chain sequences. In a later analysis, V and J genes were assigned by comparing TCR nucleotide sequences against IMGT/GENE-DB human TR gene sequences. In a later analysis, CDR3 sequences and most-parsimonious VDJ recombination scenarios were assigned using the TCRdist pipeline. In a later analysis, every TCR beta chain was defined by the combination of its CDR3 amino acid sequence and its V-gene family, and reads without a unique V-gene family were dropped. A later analysis removed roughly 590 highly shared, low-generation-probability nucleotide sequences to deal with suspected cross-contamination and a sequencing artifact. For each public chain, a later analysis derived a clonal expansion index from normalized ranks of inferred template counts within each repertoire. In a later analysis, generation probabilities were computed with a VDJ recombination model fitted to out-of-frame rearrangements, and the resulting probabilities were checked against IGoR. In a later analysis, TCR-TCR, TCR-HLA and TCR-CMV co-occurrence was scored with hypergeometric tests, and a repertoire-size bias correction was applied to TCR pairs. A later analysis estimated false discovery rates by permuting HLA or CMV assignments 20 times. In a later analysis, co-occurring TCRs were grouped with DBSCAN, and TCRdist sequence similarity was added when clustering was performed within HLA-allele-positive subsets. Repertoires with fewer than 30,000 or more than 120,000 public chains, plus five repertoires with anomalous nucleotide sharing, were excluded from co-occurrence clustering. TCRdb took over this immuneACCESS table, retaining in-frame rearrangements with V and J assigned. Such tables are incomplete; in checked studies, under half of the missing clones stem from an unresolved V gene, and the remainder is unexplained. That table gives V, J and clone size, and the DNA gave D and trimming. A total of about 220,000 clones appear in this sample, more than 60% of them only once. The top ten constitute 1.8% of the sample.

The cohort consisted of more than 650 healthy bone marrow donors. Cohort members were all nominally healthy when sampled, although unrecorded immune exposures were likely present. The donor was CMV seronegative and belonged to the group of over 300 seronegative cohort members. A peripheral blood sample was collected from each donor, and TCR beta sequencing was performed on peripheral blood mononuclear cells. Genomic DNA was extracted from the blood cell samples with the Qiagen DNeasy Blood Extraction Kit. This clone was observed once. Its antigen remains unidentified. Within one base of it there is no much larger clone, and no base qualities were kept.

Specimen: PBMCs. The sequence was collected from a woman in her twenties or thirties in good health and CMV-seronegative. Rearrangement joined TRBV7-6 to TRBJ1-1; matching of 5 bases hints at TRBD1 as the D gene. The CDR3 region has the sequence CASSLGGRVAFF. Here is the DNA: TGTGCCAGCAGCTTAGGGGGGAGGGTCGCTTTCTTT.